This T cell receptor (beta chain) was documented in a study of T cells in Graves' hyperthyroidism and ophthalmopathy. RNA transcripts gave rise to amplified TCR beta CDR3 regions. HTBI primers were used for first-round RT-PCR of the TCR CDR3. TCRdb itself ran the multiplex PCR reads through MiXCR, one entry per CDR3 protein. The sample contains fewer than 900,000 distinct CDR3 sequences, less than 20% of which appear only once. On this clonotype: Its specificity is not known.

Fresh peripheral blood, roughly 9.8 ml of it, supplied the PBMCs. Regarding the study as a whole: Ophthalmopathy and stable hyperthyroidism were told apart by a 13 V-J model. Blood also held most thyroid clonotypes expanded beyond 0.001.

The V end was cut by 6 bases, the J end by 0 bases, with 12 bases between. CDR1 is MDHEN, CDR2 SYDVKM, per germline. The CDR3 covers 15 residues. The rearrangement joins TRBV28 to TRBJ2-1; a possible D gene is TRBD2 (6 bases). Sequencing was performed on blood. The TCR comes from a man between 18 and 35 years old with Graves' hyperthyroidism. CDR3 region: CASREGTSSYNEQFF. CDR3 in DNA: TGTGCCAGCAGGGAGGGGACCTCCTCCTACAATGAGCAGTTCTTC.